In its sample, the clone carrying this T cell receptor (beta chain) was seen once. Its antigen is not known. This may be a read error, as it is one base from a much larger clone. Primed by a sample-barcoded 5' primer and a J-beta primer mix, a second PCR proceeded for about 7 to 12 cycles. Every sample produced at least 2.5 million CDR3-containing paired-end reads. TCRdb reprocessed the 5' RACE reads via MiXCR and lists one record per CDR3 protein. The sample includes 600,000 to 800,000 distinct CDR3 sequences, over 40% of them seen just once. With 1 base clipped from V and 6 bases from J, the junction kept 8 bases outside the gene matches. Germline V gene lookup returns CDR1 LGHDT and CDR2 YNNKEL (reference sequence). This CDR3 contains 16 residues. The source of the sample is a study of blood T cells in healthy people across ages. Background on the study: About one barcoded TCR beta cDNA was captured per two T cells. General study points: The lack of PBMC sorting stopped any conclusive naive versus antigen-experienced comparison.

V gene TRBV3-1 combines with J gene TRBJ1-2; TRBD1 matches 10 bases. The TCR comes from a woman of 80 years or more in good health. The sample taken for sequencing was blood. CDR3 bases: TGTGCCAGCAGCCAAGCAGGACGAGGACAGGGGGATGGCTACACCTTC. This translates into CASSQAGRGQGDGYTF.